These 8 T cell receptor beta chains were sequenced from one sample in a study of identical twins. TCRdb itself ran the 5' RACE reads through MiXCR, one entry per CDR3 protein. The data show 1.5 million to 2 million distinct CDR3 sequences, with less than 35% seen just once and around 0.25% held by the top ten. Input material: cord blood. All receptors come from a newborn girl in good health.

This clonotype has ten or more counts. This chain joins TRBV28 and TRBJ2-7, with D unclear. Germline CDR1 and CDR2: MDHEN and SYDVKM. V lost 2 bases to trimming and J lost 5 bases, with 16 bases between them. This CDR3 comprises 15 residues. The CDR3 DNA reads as TGTGCCAGCAGTTTAGGCGGCACGGGCGGTGACGAGCAGTACTTC. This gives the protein CASSLGGTGGDEQYF.

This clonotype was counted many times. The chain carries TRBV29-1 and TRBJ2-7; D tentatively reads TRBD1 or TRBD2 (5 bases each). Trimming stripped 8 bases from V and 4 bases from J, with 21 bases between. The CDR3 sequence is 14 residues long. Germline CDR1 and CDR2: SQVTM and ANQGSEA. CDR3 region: CSPVPGPNSYEQYF. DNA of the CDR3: TGCAGCCCAGTACCGGGACCCAATTCATACGAGCAGTACTTC.

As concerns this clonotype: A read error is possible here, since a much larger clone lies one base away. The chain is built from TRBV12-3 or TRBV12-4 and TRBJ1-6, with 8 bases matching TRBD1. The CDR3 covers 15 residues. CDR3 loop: CASRRQGFRNSPPHF. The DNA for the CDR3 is TGTGCCAGCAGGAGACAGGGGTTTCGTAATTCACCCCCCCACTTT.

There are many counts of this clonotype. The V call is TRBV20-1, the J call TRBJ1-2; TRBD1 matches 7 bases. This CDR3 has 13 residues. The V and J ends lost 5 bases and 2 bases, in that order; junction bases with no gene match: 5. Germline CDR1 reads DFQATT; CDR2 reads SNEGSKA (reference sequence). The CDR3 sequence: CSASETGNYGYTF. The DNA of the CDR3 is TGCAGTGCTTCCGAGACAGGGAACTATGGCTACACCTTC.

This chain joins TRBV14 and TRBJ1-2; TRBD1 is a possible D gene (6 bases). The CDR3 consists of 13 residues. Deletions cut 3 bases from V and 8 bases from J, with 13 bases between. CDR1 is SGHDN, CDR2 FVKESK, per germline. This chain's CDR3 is CASSQTGSLGYTF. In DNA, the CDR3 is TGTGCCAGCAGCCAGACAGGATCCTTAGGCTACACCTTC.

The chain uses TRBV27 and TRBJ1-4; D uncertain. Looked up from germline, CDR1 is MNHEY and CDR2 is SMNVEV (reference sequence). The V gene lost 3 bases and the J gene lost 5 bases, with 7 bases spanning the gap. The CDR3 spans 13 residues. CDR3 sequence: CASSLQANEKLFF. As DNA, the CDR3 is TGTGCCAGCAGTTTGCAGGCCAATGAAAAACTGTTTTTT.

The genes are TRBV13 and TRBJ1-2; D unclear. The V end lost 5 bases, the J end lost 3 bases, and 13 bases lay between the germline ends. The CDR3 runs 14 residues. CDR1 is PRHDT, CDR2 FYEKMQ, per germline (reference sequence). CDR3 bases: TGTGCCAGCAGCCCACTGGGCGTTGACTATGGCTACACCTTC. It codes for CASSPLGVDYGYTF.

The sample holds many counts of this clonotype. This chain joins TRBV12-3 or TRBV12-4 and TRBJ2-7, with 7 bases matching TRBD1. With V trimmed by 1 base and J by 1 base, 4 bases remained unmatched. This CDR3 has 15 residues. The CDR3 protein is CASSLGDSLSYEQYF. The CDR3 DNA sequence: TGTGCCAGCAGTTTAGGGGACAGCTTATCCTACGAGCAGTACTTC.